One and the same sample provided the 21 T cell receptor beta chains below, sequenced in a study of T-cell reconstitution after alpha-beta-depleted transplantation in children. Using unique molecular identifiers, the investigators prepared the TCRbeta library. In TCRdb, the PCR reads were re-called with MiXCR into one record per CDR3 protein. In the table there are some 550,000 distinct CDR3 sequences, under 25% of which are singletons. This specimen was PBMCs, mostly from graft donor cells, taken 360 days after TCRalphabeta/CD19-depleted stem cell transplant. These receptors were taken from a boy in the first two years of life who had a stem cell transplant for acute myeloid leukemia, so the T cells may come from the graft donor.

This clonotype was seen more than once but under ten times. The chain carries TRBV29-1 and TRBJ2-5, with D possibly TRBD2 on 6 matching bases. This CDR3 is built from 15 residues. The V end lost 4 bases, the J end lost 1 base, and 16 bases lay between the germline ends. Germline lookup yields CDR1 SQVTM and CDR2 ANQGSEA. CDR3: CSVGGRLALQETQYF. Here the CDR3 DNA reads TGCAGCGTTGGGGGCAGGCTAGCGCTCCAAGAGACCCAGTACTTC. Together with reference TRBV29-1 and TRBJ2-5, the CDR3 gives the full variable domain: SAVISQKPSRDICQRGTSLTIQCQVDSQVTMMFWYRQQPGQSLTLIATANQGSEATYESGFVIDKFPISRPNLTFSTLTVSNMSPEDSSIYLCSVGGRLALQETQYFGPGTRLLVL.

The J gene is TRBJ2-5, the V gene TRBV12-3 or TRBV12-4; D unclear. This CDR3 comprises 13 residues. V dropped 5 bases and J dropped 2 bases, with 9 bases sitting between them. This chain's CDR3 is CASSNLGQETQYF. The DNA of the CDR3 is TGTGCCAGCAGTAATTTGGGGCAAGAGACCCAGTACTTC.

This clonotype was detected ten times or more. The chain recombines TRBV20-1 with TRBJ1-1; 10 nucleotides align to TRBD1. This CDR3 has 13 residues. CDR1 is DFQATT and CDR2 is SNEGSKA in the germline V gene (reference sequence). V shed 1 base, J shed 6 bases, and the junction held 2 bases outside the gene matches. The CDR3: CSARGDRGPEAFF. The CDR3 bases are TGCAGTGCTAGAGGGGACAGGGGCCCTGAAGCTTTCTTT.

This clonotype occurred a few times. The V and J genes are TRBV20-1 and TRBJ2-2, with 8 bases identical to TRBD1. In germline, CDR1 is DFQATT, CDR2 SNEGSKA (reference sequence). V was pared by 6 bases and J by 7 bases, with 13 bases of the junction left unmatched. This CDR3 is built from 15 residues. The CDR3 loop is CSAKKVGQGHGELFF. CDR3 coding DNA: TGCAGTGCCAAGAAAGTCGGACAGGGCCACGGGGAGCTGTTTTTT.

This clonotype occurred a few times. The J gene is TRBJ1-6, the V gene TRBV20-1; a weak D match, TRBD1 (5 bases). V lost 3 bases to trimming and J lost 8 bases, with 17 bases between them. CDR1 and CDR2 (germline): DFQATT, SNEGSKA (reference sequence). The CDR3 is 15 residues long. Here the CDR3 DNA reads TGCAGTGCTAGGGACAAAGGACTGAGGTATTCACCCCTCCACTTT. Its translation is CSARDKGLRYSPLHF.

A word on this clonotype: Possible read error: a much larger clone is one base away. V is TRBV11-2 and J is TRBJ2-1, with 12 positions matching TRBD2. Germline loops: CDR1 SGHAT, CDR2 FQNNGV. CDR3 length: 19 residues. DNA of the CDR3: TGTGCCAGCAGCTTGCCAAAGACTAGCGGGGGCGCCCGGTACAATGAGCAGTCCTTC. As protein: CASSLPKTSGGARYNEQSF. The full variable domain, with the rest looked up from reference TRBV11-2 and TRBJ2-1, is EAGVAQSPRYKIIEKRQSVAFWCNPISGHATLYWYQQILGQGPKLLIQFQNNGVVDDSQLPKDRFSAERLKGVDSTLKIQPAKLEDSAVYLCASSLPKTSGGARYNEQSFGPGTRLTVL.

This chain joins TRBV28 and TRBJ1-2, with a tentative D call TRBD1 (6 bases). The CDR3 covers 12 residues. Trimming pared 6 bases from V and 4 bases from J, leaving 9 bases between. The germline gives CDR1 MDHEN, CDR2 SYDVKM. CDR3 sequence (DNA): TGTGCCAGCAGAGCGACAGGCTATGGCTACACCTTC. Translation: CASRATGYGYTF.

This chain connects TRBV6-5 to TRBJ1-2, with D maybe TRBD1 (6 bases). This CDR3 is built from 15 residues. The germline V gene encodes CDR1 MNHEY and CDR2 SVGAGI. Trimming pared 0 bases from V and 7 bases from J, leaving 15 bases between. CDR3 loop: CASSYSIRGLGGYTF. The CDR3 DNA reads as TGTGCCAGCAGTTACTCGATCAGGGGTCTAGGTGGCTACACCTTC.

V and J are TRBV20-1 and TRBJ2-1; D is possibly TRBD2 (6 bases). CDR3 length equals 15 residues. CDR1 DFQATT and CDR2 SNEGSKA come from the germline V gene (reference sequence). Trimming stripped 2 bases from V and 3 bases from J, with 14 bases between. The CDR3 DNA reads TGCAGTGCTAGACCCCCCGGGACTGTCTACAATGAGCAGTTCTTC. The encoded protein is CSARPPGTVYNEQFF.

This clonotype was counted once. This rearrangement joins TRBV11-2 to TRBJ2-3; a possible D gene is TRBD2 (5 bases). The CDR3 is 14 amino acids. Looked up from germline, CDR1 is SGHAT and CDR2 is FQNNGV. V was trimmed by 0 bases and J by 7 bases, leaving 11 bases between them. The CDR3 DNA reads TGTGCCAGCAGCTTAGATGGCCTCGGGAATACGCAGTATTTT. Translated: CASSLDGLGNTQYF.

The sample holds a few counts of this clonotype. The rearrangement joins TRBV6-5 to TRBJ2-5; D unclear. The germline V and J ends were trimmed by 6 bases and 1 base, with 6 bases remaining between them. This CDR3 contains 12 residues. Per germline, CDR1 MNHEY and CDR2 SVGAGI. The DNA of the CDR3 is TGTGCCAGCAGAAACGGCCAAGAGACCCAGTACTTC. It specifies CASRNGQETQYF.

There are many counts of this clonotype. This chain joins TRBV3-1 and TRBJ2-5; no definite D call. The CDR3 covers 12 residues. Trimming took 1 base from V and 5 from J, leaving 5 bases between them. Germline V gene lookup returns CDR1 LGHDT and CDR2 YNNKEL (reference sequence). The CDR3 sequence: CASSQVWETQYF. The CDR3 nucleotides read TGTGCCAGCAGCCAAGTCTGGGAGACCCAGTACTTC.

The J gene is TRBJ2-5, the V gene TRBV5-1, with D tentatively TRBD2 (5 bases). Germline-derived CDR1 and CDR2 are SGHRS and YFSETQ. Trimming pared 5 bases from V and 3 bases from J, leaving 17 bases between. The CDR3 loop spans 15 amino acids. In DNA form, the CDR3 reads TGCGCCAGCAGTCCGAGGTCTGCGAGGGAAGAGACCCAGTACTTC. It specifies CASSPRSAREETQYF.

There are many counts of this clonotype. The chain couples TRBV27 to TRBJ2-3; 9 nucleotides line up with TRBD2. Germline V gene data show CDR1 as MNHEY and CDR2 as SMNVEV (reference sequence). V was clipped by 5 bases and J by 4 bases; unmatched bases: 10. CDR3 length: 16 residues. The CDR3 loop is CASSLGTSFKSDTQYF. Here the CDR3 DNA reads TGTGCCAGCAGTCTTGGGACTAGCTTTAAGTCAGATACGCAGTATTTT.

In its sample, this clonotype was seen many times. J is TRBJ1-1 and V is TRBV5-1, with 7 bases aligning to TRBD1. The CDR3 covers 14 residues. V shed 4 bases and J 1 base; nucleotides not matched to a gene: 4. Germline V gene lookup returns CDR1 SGHRS and CDR2 YFSETQ. CDR3 nucleotides: TGCGCCAGCAGCCCCGGGACAGAGAACACTGAAGCTTTCTTT. Its protein product is CASSPGTENTEAFF.

The DNA for the CDR3 is TGCGCCAGCAGCTTCTTGGACAGACAAGAGACCCAGTACTTC. This encodes CASSFLDRQETQYF. The chain recombines TRBV5-1 with TRBJ2-5, with D possibly TRBD1 on 6 matching bases. CDR3 length equals 14 residues. V was pared by 2 bases and J by 2 bases, with 10 bases between. CDR1 and CDR2 from the germline V gene are SGHRS and YFSETQ.

The chain is built from TRBV7-2 and TRBJ2-5; 11 bases map to TRBD2. After removal of 5 bases from V and 7 bases from J, the junction contained 6 bases not matched to a gene. CDR1 is SGHTA and CDR2 is FQGNSA in the germline V gene. This CDR3 is built from 14 residues. The CDR3 protein is CASSPSGGWGTQYF. In nucleotides, the CDR3 is TGTGCCAGCAGCCCTAGCGGGGGGTGGGGGACCCAGTACTTC.

This clonotype appeared a few times. The chain has TRBV10-3 and TRBJ2-5, with a tentative D call TRBD1 (6 bases). The CDR3 has 14 residues. CDR1 is ENHRY and CDR2 is SYGVKD in the germline V gene. The germline V and J ends were trimmed by 10 bases and 3 bases, with 18 bases remaining between them. The CDR3 region is CATEAEDSKETQYF. CDR3 sequence (DNA): TGTGCCACCGAGGCTGAGGACAGTAAAGAGACCCAGTACTTC.

The J gene is TRBJ2-7, the V gene TRBV6-5; 9 positions agree with TRBD1. Germline V CDR1 and CDR2: MNHEY, SVGAGI. The CDR3 loop spans 17 amino acids. V lost 4 bases to trimming and J lost 5 bases; unmatched junction nucleotides: 15. CDR3 in DNA: TGTGCCAGCAGTTTCAATCCTCGGACAGGGGAATCTAACGAGCAGTACTTC. Translating gives CASSFNPRTGESNEQYF.

Notes on this clonotype: A clone one base away is much larger, so this may be a read error. The chain links TRBV7-2 to TRBJ2-3; possible D gene TRBD2, 6 bases. The CDR3 length is 14 residues. Germline CDR1 SGHTA, CDR2 FQGNSA. V lost 5 bases, J lost 7 bases, and 16 bases lay in between. In nucleotides, the CDR3 is TGTACCAGCAGCAGCAGGGAGGAGGGGTATACGCAGTATTTT. Translating gives CTSSSREEGYTQYF.

This clonotype came up a few times. The V and J genes are TRBV3-1 and TRBJ2-5; weak D call: TRBD1 (5 bases). Germline V CDR1 and CDR2: LGHDT, YNNKEL (reference sequence). V lost 0 bases and J 1 base, leaving 12 bases between the germline ends. The CDR3 sequence is 16 residues long. CDR3 amino acids: CASSQDWTRSQETQYF. Written as DNA, the CDR3 is TGTGCCAGCAGCCAAGACTGGACAAGGTCCCAAGAGACCCAGTACTTC.